These 31 T cell receptor beta chains came from one sample sequenced in a study of T cells in Graves' hyperthyroidism and ophthalmopathy. The investigators amplified TCR beta CDR3 regions from RNA transcripts. In the first-round RT-PCR of the TCR CDR3, the HTBI primer set was used. MiXCR was run by TCRdb on the multiplex PCR reads, yielding one entry per CDR3 protein. The sample lists roughly 740,000 distinct CDR3 sequences, over 15% seen once, with 8.4% in the top ten. Sequenced input: blood. The receptor source for this set is a man between 18 and 29 years old with Graves' hyperthyroidism.

This clonotype has ten or more counts. This chain links TRBV27 with TRBJ2-1; tentative D call: TRBD1 (5 bases). The CDR3 is made up of 16 amino acids. CDR1 MNHEY and CDR2 SMNVEV come from the germline V gene (reference sequence). Deletions cut 4 bases from V and 5 bases from J, with 18 bases between. For the CDR3, the DNA is TGTGCCAGCAGTTCACGGCAGGGATTCGCACACAATGAGCAGTTCTTC. Its translation is CASSSRQGFAHNEQFF.

The J gene is TRBJ1-1, the V gene TRBV30, with TRBD1 identical over 8 bases. The V segment lost 8 bases and the J segment 2 bases; nucleotides outside the gene matches: 10. The CDR3 extends over 14 amino acids. From germline, CDR1 is GTSNPN and CDR2 SVGIG (reference sequence). In DNA form, the CDR3 reads TGTGCCAGTAATAGAGGACAGGGAAACACTGAAGCTTTCTTT. Residues: CASNRGQGNTEAFF.

The chain combines TRBV10-3 with TRBJ2-1; weak D call: TRBD1 (5 bases). V dropped 3 bases and J dropped 10 bases, with 10 bases sitting between them. Germline CDR1 is ENHRY and CDR2 is SYGVKD. The CDR3 has 12 residues. CDR3 in DNA: TGTGCCATCAGTGAAGAACAGGACGAGCAGTTCTTC. Translating it yields CAISEEQDEQFF.

This clonotype appeared many times. The chain joins TRBV20-1 to TRBJ2-7; D possibly corresponds to TRBD1 (6 bases). The CDR3 sequence is 13 residues long. Deletions cut 2 bases from V and 5 bases from J, with 13 bases between. Per the germline V gene, CDR1 is DFQATT and CDR2 is SNEGSKA (reference sequence). In DNA, the CDR3 is TGCAGTGCTAGACCGTCTCCAGGGGACGAGCAGTACTTC. Translation gives CSARPSPGDEQYF.

The J gene is TRBJ2-7, the V gene TRBV4-3, with TRBD2 matching 11 bases. V was clipped by 3 bases and J by 4 bases; unmatched bases: 5. The CDR3 consists of 15 residues. CDR1 and CDR2 (germline): LGHNA, YSLEER. The CDR3 nucleotides are TGCGCCAGCAGCCACACTAGCGGGAGCGGATACGAGCAGTACTTC. Its protein product is CASSHTSGSGYEQYF.

The chain couples TRBV24-1 to TRBJ2-7, with 11 positions matching TRBD2. The CDR3 loop spans 16 amino acids. V was pared by 3 bases and J by 0 bases, with 3 bases of the junction left unmatched. Looked up from germline, CDR1 is KGHDR and CDR2 is SFDVKD. CDR3 in DNA: TGTGCCACCAGTGATGGGACTAGCGGTAGCTCCTACGAGCAGTACTTC. It is translated as CATSDGTSGSSYEQYF.

This clonotype was seen more than once but under ten times. V is TRBV15 and J is TRBJ1-2; 8 bases align to TRBD1. J gave up 5 bases and V 0 bases, and 8 bases lay outside the gene matches. The CDR3 spans 16 residues. Germline V gene lookup returns CDR1 LNHNV and CDR2 YYDKDF (reference sequence). The DNA of the CDR3 is TGTGCCACCAGCAGAGATCTTCCGGGGACAGGTTATGGCTACACCTTC. This translates into CATSRDLPGTGYGYTF.

As regards this clonotype: The CDR3 carries no conserved terminal phenylalanine or tryptophan, so it likely arises from a read error. The chain is built from TRBV5-1 and TRBJ1-1; tentative D call: TRBD1 (6 bases). The V end lost 0 bases, the J end lost 4 bases, and 10 bases lay between the germline ends. The CDR3 has 14 amino acids. Germline lookup yields CDR1 SGHRS and CDR2 YFSETQ. For the CDR3, the DNA is TGCGCCAGCAGCTTGGGCCAGGGGAGCACTGAAGCTTTCCTT. The encoded protein is CASSLGQGSTEAFL.

This clonotype was seen repeatedly, ten times or more. This chain joins TRBV7-9 and TRBJ2-1; D is unclear. This CDR3 is built from 12 residues. With 6 bases removed from V and 6 bases from J, the gap between germline ends came to 9 bases. Looked up from germline, CDR1 is SEHNR and CDR2 is FQNEAQ (reference sequence). CDR3 sequence (DNA): TGTGCCAGCAGTTTTCCCCGCAATGAGCAGTTCTTC. This sequence encodes CASSFPRNEQFF.

The V call is TRBV7-9, the J call TRBJ2-1; D gene ambiguous. Trimming removed 8 bases from V and 5 bases from J, with 10 bases in between. Per the germline V gene, CDR1 is SEHNR and CDR2 is FQNEAQ (reference sequence). The CDR3 contains 12 residues. The CDR3 here is CASARLNNEQFF. In DNA form, the CDR3 reads TGTGCCAGCGCCCGACTTAACAATGAGCAGTTCTTC.

This clonotype appeared many times. The chain combines TRBV7-8 with TRBJ1-1, with D perhaps matching TRBD1 (5 bases). CDR3 length: 13 amino acids. V was trimmed by 5 bases and J by 5 bases, leaving 12 bases between them. Germline V gene sequence: CDR1 SGHVS, CDR2 FQNEAQ. CDR3 nucleotide sequence: TGTGCCAGCAGCGGAGTGGGGGTTACTGAAGCTTTCTTT. Amino acid sequence: CASSGVGVTEAFF.

This clonotype was counted between two and nine times. This rearrangement joins TRBV20-1 to TRBJ2-1; the match to TRBD1 covers 9 bases. Germline loops: CDR1 DFQATT, CDR2 SNEGSKA (reference sequence). Trimming removed 6 bases from V and 2 bases from J; junction bases left unmatched: 5. The CDR3 sequence is 14 residues long. This chain's CDR3 is CSASHRGPYNEQFF. DNA of the CDR3: TGCAGTGCCTCCCACAGGGGGCCCTACAATGAGCAGTTCTTC.

This clonotype occurred many times. The rearrangement links TRBV6-1 to TRBJ2-1; possible D gene TRBD2, 5 bases. Trimming cost V 2 bases and J 1 base, with 12 bases left between them. This CDR3 contains 16 residues. CDR1 and CDR2 from the germline V gene are MNHNS and SASEGT. CDR3 sequence reads: CASSEKREPSYNEQFF. The DNA for the CDR3 is TGTGCCAGCAGTGAAAAGAGGGAGCCGTCCTACAATGAGCAGTTCTTC.

Comment on this clonotype: At one boundary the junction diverges from the germline segment, which might be a read error. V usage is TRBV20-1 and J usage is TRBJ2-1, with 10 bases that match TRBD2. The germline V gene encodes CDR1 DFQATT and CDR2 SNEGSKA (reference sequence). This CDR3 spans 11 amino acids. The CDR3, as DNA: TGCAGGGCTAGCGGGAGCGGTGAGCAGTTCTTC. Translated, it gives CRASGSGEQFF.

The sample holds many counts of this clonotype. This sequence joins TRBV7-9 and TRBJ1-1; D gene uncertain. The germline CDR1 and CDR2 sequences are SEHNR and FQNEAQ (reference sequence). This CDR3 contains 11 residues. V was trimmed by 1 base and J by 6 bases, leaving 3 bases between them. CDR3 amino acids: CASSLEAEAFF. The CDR3 DNA is TGTGCCAGCAGCTTAGAGGCTGAAGCTTTCTTT.

This clonotype was observed a handful of times. The chain recombines TRBV18 with TRBJ2-6; D not resolved. The V gene lost 2 bases and the J gene lost 0 bases, with 11 bases spanning the gap. The V gene's germline CDR1 is KGHSH and CDR2 LQKENI. The CDR3 contains 17 residues. CDR3: CASSPVDGLSGANVLTF. The CDR3 DNA reads TGTGCCAGCTCACCAGTGGACGGGCTCTCTGGGGCCAACGTCCTGACTTTC.

This clonotype was seen at least ten times. This sequence joins TRBV7-9 and TRBJ2-4; 8 positions match TRBD1. CDR1 SEHNR and CDR2 FQNEAQ come from the germline V gene (reference sequence). Trimming cost V 5 bases and J 3 bases; bases outside gene matches: 6. This CDR3 is 15 amino acids long. DNA of the CDR3: TGTGCCAGCAGCGCCTCAGGGGGCGGCAAAAACATTCAGTACTTC. Translating gives CASSASGGGKNIQYF.

This clonotype was seen ten or more times. The chain employs TRBV2 and TRBJ2-3; tentatively, D is TRBD1 (5 bases). The CDR3 totals 14 residues. The V and J ends lost 5 bases and 2 bases respectively, with 11 bases between them. Germline CDR1 reads SNHLY; CDR2 reads FYNNEI. Written as DNA, the CDR3 is TGTGCCAGCAGTCGACAGACGGTCACAGATACGCAGTATTTT. This translates into CASSRQTVTDTQYF.

This clonotype came up many times. The V call is TRBV28, the J call TRBJ1-1; D ambiguous. This CDR3 is built from 14 residues. Germline V gene lookup returns CDR1 MDHEN and CDR2 SYDVKM. V lost 6 bases, J lost 4 bases, and 15 bases lay in between. The DNA for the CDR3 is TGTGCCAGCAGCCCGCTTAAGGTGGCCACTGAAGCTTTCTTT. This codes for CASSPLKVATEAFF.

This clonotype has just a few counts. The chain carries TRBV4-1 and TRBJ2-7, with unresolved D. The CDR3 loop spans 15 amino acids. V lost 0 bases to trimming and J lost 5 bases, with 14 bases between them. The germline V gene has CDR1 MGHRA and CDR2 YSYEKL. DNA of the CDR3: TGCGCCAGCAGCCAAGAGCTGGGCCGTAGGGACGAGCAGTACTTC. Its protein is CASSQELGRRDEQYF.

This clonotype was counted at least ten times. V is TRBV24-1 and J is TRBJ2-1, with TRBD1 as a possible D gene (6 bases). V shed 3 bases and J shed 8 bases, with 13 bases lying between them. Germline CDR1 is KGHDR and CDR2 is SFDVKD. This CDR3 has 14 residues. CDR3 sequence (DNA): TGTGCCACCAGTGATCTCTCACCAGGGGATGAGCAGTTCTTC. Amino acids: CATSDLSPGDEQFF.

This clonotype occurred many times. The J gene is TRBJ1-5, the V gene TRBV27, with D uncertain. The CDR3 spans 15 residues. Deletions cut 5 bases from V and 0 bases from J, with 11 bases between. Germline assignment: CDR1 MNHEY and CDR2 SMNVEV (reference sequence). The DNA for the CDR3 is TGTGCCAGCAGTGCTTTTACGGGTAGCAATCAGCCCCAGCATTTT. It yields the protein CASSAFTGSNQPQHF.

This clonotype has only a few counts. V gene TRBV2 combines with J gene TRBJ1-1; D gene ambiguous. V was clipped by 2 bases and J by 7 bases, with 8 bases between them. Germline CDR1 reads SNHLY; CDR2 reads FYNNEI. This CDR3 has 12 amino acids. The CDR3 DNA follows: TGTGCCAGCAGTGAAATAAGGATTGAAGCTTTCTTT. It yields the protein CASSEIRIEAFF.

This clonotype occurred many times. The chain employs TRBV6-1 and TRBJ2-7, with no clear D. V was shortened by 6 bases and J by 0 bases, with 12 bases between the two germline ends. The CDR3 has 14 residues. CDR1 and CDR2 from the germline V gene are MNHNS and SASEGT. This CDR3 is CASRTDSVSYEQYF. DNA of the CDR3: TGTGCCAGCAGAACAGACTCCGTCTCCTACGAGCAGTACTTC.

This clonotype was counted at least ten times. V gene TRBV28 combines with J gene TRBJ2-7; 9 nucleotides line up with TRBD2. Germline CDR1 reads MDHEN; CDR2 reads SYDVKM. The junction had 8 bases not matched to a gene; V was cut back by 4 bases and J by 4 bases. CDR3 length: 15 amino acids. The CDR3 nucleotides read TGTGCCAGCAGTTCGGTGGCGGGAGGGGTTTACGAGCAGTACTTC. It is translated as CASSSVAGGVYEQYF.

This clonotype was recorded many times. The V call is TRBV6-1, the J call TRBJ2-7; TRBD1 aligns across 8 bases. Germline trimming cut 7 bases from V and 2 bases from J; bases unmatched to any gene: 7. The germline gives CDR1 MNHNS, CDR2 SASEGT. There are 14 residues in the CDR3. The CDR3: CASTETGGTYEQYF. CDR3 sequence (DNA): TGTGCCAGCACGGAAACAGGGGGGACCTACGAGCAGTACTTC.

The rearrangement links TRBV10-3 to TRBJ1-2, with 7 bases identical to TRBD1. With V trimmed by 10 bases and J by 2 bases, 7 bases remained unmatched. Germline values: CDR1 ENHRY, CDR2 SYGVKD. The CDR3 is 13 residues long. CDR3 coding DNA: TGTGCCACTAAAGGGACAGAAAACTATGGCTACACCTTC. Protein product: CATKGTENYGYTF.

This clonotype was seen more than once but under ten times. The chain is built from TRBV9 and TRBJ2-7; D might be TRBD1 or TRBD2, each matching 7 bases. The CDR3 runs 15 residues. Germline loops: CDR1 SGDLS, CDR2 YYNGEE. The V end was cut by 3 bases, the J end by 6 bases, with 19 bases between. CDR3 DNA sequence: TGTGCCAGCAGCGGGGAGGGACAGCATTCCATCGAGCAGTACTTC. Residues: CASSGEGQHSIEQYF.

The chain recombines TRBV20-1 with TRBJ2-2; the D is unclear. CDR3 length: 13 amino acids. Germline CDR1 reads DFQATT; CDR2 reads SNEGSKA (reference sequence). Trimming stripped 3 bases from V and 2 bases from J, with 7 bases between. CDR3 bases: TGCAGTGCTAGTCACTACAACACCGGGGAGCTGTTTTTT. Amino acids: CSASHYNTGELFF.

This clonotype showed up just a few times. V and J are TRBV7-8 and TRBJ2-2; D possibly corresponds to TRBD1 (6 bases). CDR1 and CDR2 (germline): SGHVS, FQNEAQ. There are 15 residues in the CDR3. Trimming took off 0 bases at V and 7 bases at J, with 12 bases between the two ends. The CDR3 bases are TGTGCCAGCAGCTTAGCCCGGACAGCCTTCGGGGAGCTGTTTTTT. The encoded protein is CASSLARTAFGELFF.

This clonotype was counted at least ten times. CDR3 nucleotide sequence: TGTGCCAGCTCACGGGAGACCCAGTACTTC. Translation: CASSRETQYF. The genes are TRBV2 and TRBJ2-5; D gene unclear. The CDR3 totals 10 residues. With 8 bases removed from V and 5 bases from J, the gap between germline ends came to 6 bases. Per germline, CDR1 SNHLY and CDR2 FYNNEI. Full variable domain (outside the CDR3, taken from reference TRBV2 and TRBJ2-5): EPEVTQTPSHQVTQMGQEVILRCVPISNHLYFYWYRQILGQKVEFLVSFYNNEISEKSEIFDDQFSVERPDGSNFTLKIRSTKLEDSAMYFCASSRETQYFGPGTRLLVL.